The sequence of this T cell receptor beta chain was determined in a study of molecular identifiers for immune sequencing clone quantification. This clonotype was found a few times. Using its own MiXCR run on the PCR reads, TCRdb lists one record per CDR3 protein. This table holds about 100,000 distinct CDR3 sequences, roughly 23% found once. Sample: naive CD8+ T cells from blood, with Jurkat cell RNA spiked in. Subset reported: FACS-sorted CD8+CD4-CCR7+CD45RA+ naive T cells. The receptor comes from a human donor in good health. Some libraries in this study had Jurkat cell RNA spiked in.

DNA of the CDR3: TGTGCCAGCAGTTTATCTCTGGCAGGCACCTACGAGCAGTACTTC. It yields the protein CASSLSLAGTYEQYF. V and J are TRBV27 and TRBJ2-7; no definite D call. The CDR3 has 15 residues. The germline V and J ends were trimmed by 0 bases and 2 bases, with 11 bases remaining between them. Germline V CDR1 and CDR2: MNHEY, SMNVEV (reference sequence).